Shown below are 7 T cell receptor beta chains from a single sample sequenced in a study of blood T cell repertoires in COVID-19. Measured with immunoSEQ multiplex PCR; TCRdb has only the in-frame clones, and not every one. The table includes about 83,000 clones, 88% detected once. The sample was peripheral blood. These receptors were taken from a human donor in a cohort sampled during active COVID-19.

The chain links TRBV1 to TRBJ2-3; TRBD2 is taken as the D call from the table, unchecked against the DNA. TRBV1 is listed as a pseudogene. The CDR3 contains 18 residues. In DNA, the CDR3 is TGCACCAGCAAATCCGGGACTAGCGGGGGGCGGTTCAAAGATACGCAGTATTTT. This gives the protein CTSKSGTSGGRFKDTQYF.

The CDR3 spells CSVSGQTYEQYF. CDR3 DNA: TGCAGCGTTTCGGGACAGACCTACGAGCAGTACTTC. This chain uses TRBV29-1 with TRBJ2-7, with 7 bases identical to TRBD1. The CDR3 length is 12 residues. V was clipped by 5 bases and J by 2 bases; unmatched bases: 3. Germline loops: CDR1 SQVTM, CDR2 ANQGSEA.

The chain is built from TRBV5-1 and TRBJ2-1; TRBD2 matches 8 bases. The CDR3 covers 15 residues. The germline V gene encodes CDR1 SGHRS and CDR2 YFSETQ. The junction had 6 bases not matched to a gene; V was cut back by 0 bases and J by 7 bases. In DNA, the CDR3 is TGCGCCAGCAGCTTGGTCCGGGGGGGCCTGAATGAGCAGTTCTTC. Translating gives CASSLVRGGLNEQFF.

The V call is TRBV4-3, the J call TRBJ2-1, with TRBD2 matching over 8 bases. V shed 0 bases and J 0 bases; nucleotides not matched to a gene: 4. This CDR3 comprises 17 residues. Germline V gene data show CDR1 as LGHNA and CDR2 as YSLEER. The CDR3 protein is CASSQDILAVSYNEQFF. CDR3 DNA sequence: TGCGCCAGCAGCCAAGACATACTAGCGGTCTCCTACAATGAGCAGTTCTTC.

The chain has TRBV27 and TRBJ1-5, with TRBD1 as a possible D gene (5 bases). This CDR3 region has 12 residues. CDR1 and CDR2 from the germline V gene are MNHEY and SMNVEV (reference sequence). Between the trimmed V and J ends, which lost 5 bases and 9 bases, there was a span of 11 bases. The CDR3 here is CASSPGGGPQHF. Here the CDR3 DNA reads TGTGCCAGCAGTCCCGGGGGAGGGCCCCAGCATTTT.

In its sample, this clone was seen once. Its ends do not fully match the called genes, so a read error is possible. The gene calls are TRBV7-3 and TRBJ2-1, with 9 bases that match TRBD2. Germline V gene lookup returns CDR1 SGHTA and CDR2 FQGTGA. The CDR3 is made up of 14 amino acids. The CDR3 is CASSSLISGGVLIF. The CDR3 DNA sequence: TGTGCCAGCAGCTCCCTGATTAGCGGGGGAGTCTTAATCTTC. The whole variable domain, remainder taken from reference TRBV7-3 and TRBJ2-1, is GAGVSQTPSNKVTEKGKYVELRCDPISGHTALYWYRQSLGQGPEFLIYFQGTGAADDSGLPNDRFFAVRPEGSVSTLKIQRTERGDSAVYLCASSSLISGGVLIFGPGTRLTVL.

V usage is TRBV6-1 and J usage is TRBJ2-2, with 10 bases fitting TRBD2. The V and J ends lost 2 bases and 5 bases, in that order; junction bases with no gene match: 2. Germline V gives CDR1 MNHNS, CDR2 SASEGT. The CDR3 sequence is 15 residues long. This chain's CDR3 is CASSETSGATGELFF. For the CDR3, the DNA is TGTGCCAGCAGTGAAACTAGCGGGGCAACCGGGGAGCTGTTTTTT.